One sample yielded the 17 T cell receptor beta chains listed below, sequenced in a study of Ad26.COV2.S vaccination and SARS-CoV-2 variants. Sequencing used immunoSEQ multiplex PCR; TCRdb keeps in-frame clones, though not all of them. In the table there are around 270,000 clones, approximately 90% of which are singletons. Treatment noted: about 20 received Ad26.COV2.S at low or high dose, single or two shots; about five received placebo; per-sample allocation not given. At day 63 after the first vaccine or placebo injection, samples were drawn. The specimen comprised peripheral blood, sampled in a trial of Ad26.COV2.S vaccine versus placebo. These receptors were obtained from a person between 18 and 65 years old who received the Ad26.COV2.S COVID-19 vaccine or a placebo.

This rearrangement joins TRBV19 to TRBJ1-1; D not resolved. This CDR3 region has 12 residues. Germline V gene data show CDR1 as LNHDA and CDR2 as SQIVND (reference sequence). V dropped 1 base and J dropped 8 bases, with 8 bases sitting between them. The CDR3 sequence is CASSIGSVEAFF. CDR3 nucleotides: TGTGCCAGTAGTATAGGATCGGTGGAAGCTTTCTTT.

This chain connects TRBV18 to TRBJ1-5, with D perhaps matching TRBD1 (6 bases). The CDR3 has 17 amino acids. Germline loops: CDR1 KGHSH, CDR2 LQKENI. V was clipped by 5 bases and J by 0 bases, with 17 bases between them. The CDR3 spells CASSSQGPAYSNQPQHF. CDR3 coding DNA: TGTGCCAGCTCATCACAGGGTCCGGCATATAGCAATCAGCCCCAGCATTTT.

This chain links TRBV28 with TRBJ2-7, with D possibly TRBD1 on 7 matching bases. V lost 5 bases and J 12 bases, leaving 26 bases between the germline ends. The CDR3 extends over 15 amino acids. Per the germline V gene, CDR1 is MDHEN and CDR2 is SYDVKM. As DNA, the CDR3 is TGTGCCAGCAGTAATGGGGGGACAGACTTTGGGCTCCTGTACGTC. It codes for CASSNGGTDFGLLYV.

The gene calls are TRBV18 and TRBJ2-2; possibly TRBD1 for D (6 bases). The CDR3 is 16 amino acids. V was clipped by 5 bases and J by 6 bases, with 19 bases between them. CDR1 is KGHSH, CDR2 LQKENI, per germline. The CDR3 spells CASSWSGTHTAGELFF. The CDR3 coding sequence is TGTGCCAGCTCATGGTCCGGGACACATACGGCCGGGGAGCTGTTTTTT.

The J gene is TRBJ1-6, the V gene TRBV30, with 9 bases fitting TRBD1. Germline trimming cut 2 bases from V and 8 bases from J; bases unmatched to any gene: 4. The germline gives CDR1 GTSNPN, CDR2 SVGIG (reference sequence). CDR3 length equals 14 residues. CDR3 region: CAWSLGQGDSPLHF. The CDR3, as DNA: TGTGCCTGGAGTCTGGGACAGGGAGATTCACCCCTCCACTTT.

The chain links TRBV5-4 to TRBJ2-3, with 8 bases matching TRBD2. Trimming took 5 bases from V and 4 from J; bases not matched to a gene: 15. This CDR3 contains 17 residues. Germline V gene sequence: CDR1 SGHNT, CDR2 YYREEE (reference sequence). The CDR3 nucleotides read TGTGCCAGCAGACTGAACAGGGCTAGCGGGTTATCAGATACGCAGTATTTT. As protein: CASRLNRASGLSDTQYF.

The rearrangement uses TRBV18 and TRBJ2-5; D is possibly TRBD1 or TRBD2 (5 bases each). Germline V gene lookup returns CDR1 KGHSH and CDR2 LQKENI. The CDR3 is 13 amino acids. V was shortened by 3 bases and J by 5 bases, with 10 bases between the two germline ends. CDR3 residues: CASSPPWGETQYF. The CDR3 DNA sequence: TGTGCCAGCTCACCTCCCTGGGGGGAGACCCAGTACTTC.

The chain combines TRBV4-1 with TRBJ2-6, with a weak D call TRBD1 (6 bases). The V gene's germline CDR1 is MGHRA and CDR2 YSYEKL. Trimming left V 0 bases short and J 2 bases short, with 11 bases between. This CDR3 spans 17 amino acids. The CDR3 DNA follows: TGCGCCAGCAGCCAAGATAAACAGGGCGCTGGGGCCAACGTCCTGACTTTC. This gives the protein CASSQDKQGAGANVLTF.

The chain joins TRBV25-1 to TRBJ2-6, with D perhaps matching TRBD2 (5 bases). The CDR3 contains 17 residues. In germline, CDR1 is MGHDK, CDR2 SYGVNS. V gave up 1 base and J gave up 3 bases, with 13 bases separating them. CDR3 bases: TGTGCCAGCAGTGAATTTGAGGGCGGGCTTGGGGCCAACGTCCTGACTTTC. Encoded protein: CASSEFEGGLGANVLTF.

CDR3 residues: CASSVLGARGYTF. CDR3 DNA: TGTGCCAGCAGCGTACTGGGGGCGCGTGGCTACACCTTC. The chain joins TRBV9 to TRBJ1-2, with D possibly matching TRBD1 (6 bases). The CDR3 totals 13 residues. Trimming cost V 1 base and J 7 bases, with 11 bases left between them. Germline V gene data show CDR1 as SGDLS and CDR2 as YYNGEE.

The rearrangement joins TRBV18 to TRBJ1-2; 7 nucleotides match TRBD1. From germline, CDR1 is KGHSH and CDR2 LQKENI. The V and J ends lost 0 bases and 3 bases, in that order; junction bases with no gene match: 13. This CDR3 is 18 amino acids long. The CDR3: CASSPPPGTRDSYYGYTF. The CDR3 DNA reads as TGTGCCAGCTCACCACCGCCAGGAACCCGGGACAGCTACTATGGCTACACCTTC.

The V and J genes are TRBV19 and TRBJ2-2; 9 bases agree with TRBD1. After removal of 2 bases from V and 6 bases from J, the junction contained 13 bases not matched to a gene. This CDR3 contains 18 residues. Germline V gives CDR1 LNHDA, CDR2 SQIVND (reference sequence). CDR3 coding DNA: TGTGCCAGTAGTATATCGCGGACCCGGGACAGGGCGGCCGGGGAGCTGTTTTTT. Its translation: CASSISRTRDRAAGELFF.

The chain has TRBV11-2 and TRBJ2-6; 7 bases map to TRBD1. Germline CDR1 is SGHAT and CDR2 is FQNNGV. V was clipped by 3 bases and J by 0 bases; unmatched bases: 5. The CDR3 runs to 17 residues. CDR3 sequence: CASSLDRTSSGANVLTF. CDR3 in DNA: TGTGCCAGCAGCTTGGACAGGACGAGCTCTGGGGCCAACGTCCTGACTTTC.

The chain carries TRBV4-1 and TRBJ1-2; D ambiguous. This CDR3 has 16 residues. In germline, CDR1 is MGHRA, CDR2 YSYEKL. Trimming took 1 base from V and 4 from J, leaving 16 bases between them. For the CDR3, the DNA is TGCGCCAGCAGCCAAGTCGGAGGAACAAACATCTATGGCTACACCTTC. Residues: CASSQVGGTNIYGYTF.

The chain has TRBV3-1 (or the pseudogene TRBV3-2) and TRBJ2-1; 11 positions agree with TRBD2. Germline CDR1 LGHDT, CDR2 YNNKEL (reference sequence). The CDR3 consists of 16 residues. After removal of 0 bases from V and 8 bases from J, the junction contained 6 bases not matched to a gene. CDR3 residues: CASSQDQLAGDHEQFF. CDR3 in DNA: TGTGCCAGCAGCCAAGACCAACTAGCGGGAGACCATGAGCAGTTCTTC.

This chain links TRBV9 with TRBJ1-2; 7 bases fit TRBD1. CDR3 size: 17 residues. Per the germline V gene, CDR1 is SGDLS and CDR2 is YYNGEE. The junction had 15 bases not matched to a gene; V was cut back by 3 bases and J by 4 bases. CDR3: CASSELKTGPKVYGYTF. CDR3 nucleotides: TGTGCCAGCAGCGAACTGAAGACAGGGCCTAAGGTCTATGGCTACACCTTC.

The chain employs TRBV3-1 (or the pseudogene TRBV3-2) and TRBJ2-7; D call uncertain. V lost 3 bases to trimming and J lost 5 bases, with 20 bases between them. The CDR3 is made up of 16 amino acids. CDR1 LGHDT and CDR2 YNNKEL come from the germline V gene (reference sequence). CDR3 nucleotides: TGTGCCAGCAGCCATGGCGGTCCCATTTGTGTAGACGAGCAGTACTTC. Translated: CASSHGGPICVDEQYF.